The 28 T cell receptor beta chains below come from one sample, sequenced in a study of OX40 agonist ivuxolimab in advanced cancers. Here immunoSEQ multiplex PCR was the method, and the copy in TCRdb shows in-frame clones only, minus some. The sample holds over 9,500 clones, more than 80% seen once. Source: CD4+ or CD8+ T cells sorted from blood, taken in a trial of the OX40 agonist ivuxolimab. These receptors were collected from an adult with an advanced solid tumor such as melanoma, head and neck, liver or kidney cancer.

This clone was recorded only once. V gene TRBV2 combines with J gene TRBJ2-5, with TRBD1 identical over 10 bases. Unmatched junction bases numbered 6, after V lost 4 bases and J lost 4 bases. Germline V CDR1 and CDR2: SNHLY, FYNNEI. The CDR3 totals 15 residues. DNA of the CDR3: TGTGCCAGCAGTGGTTGGACAGGGGGTGGAGAGACCCAGTACTTC. Protein product: CASSGWTGGGETQYF.

The chain recombines TRBV5-6 with TRBJ2-7, with D hard to call. The CDR3 loop spans 12 amino acids. Trimming left V 4 bases short and J 2 bases short, with 7 bases between. Germline CDR1 SGHDT, CDR2 YYEEEE. CDR3: CASSTQTYEQYF. In DNA, the CDR3 is TGTGCCAGCAGCACGCAGACCTACGAGCAGTACTTC.

The chain links TRBV11-3 to TRBJ1-5; unclear D gene. The V gene lost 1 base and the J gene lost 0 bases, with 13 bases spanning the gap. Germline V lookup: CDR1 SGHNT, CDR2 YENEEA. The CDR3 is made up of 17 amino acids. The CDR3 DNA follows: TGTGCCAGCAGCTTAGCGCTCTCGGTATATAGCAATCAGCCCCAGCATTTT. Amino acids: CASSLALSVYSNQPQHF.

This clone appeared once. V usage is TRBV9 and J usage is TRBJ1-1; weak D call: TRBD1 (6 bases). Trimming cost V 0 bases and J 7 bases, with 19 bases left between them. The length of the CDR3 is 16 residues. CDR1 is SGDLS, CDR2 YYNGEE, per germline. Here the CDR3 reads CASSVEMGALGDEAFF. CDR3 nucleotides: TGTGCCAGCAGCGTAGAGATGGGGGCCCTAGGAGATGAAGCTTTCTTT.

CDR3 sequence: CASSMNRETDGYTF. CDR3 in DNA: TGTGCCAGCAGCATGAACCGGGAAACGGATGGCTACACCTTC. This sequence joins TRBV9 and TRBJ1-2; D unresolved. Germline CDR1 SGDLS, CDR2 YYNGEE. The CDR3 runs 14 residues. V dropped 4 bases and J dropped 6 bases, with 16 bases sitting between them.

The rearrangement joins TRBV6-5 to TRBJ2-7; D might be TRBD2 (7 bases). The germline gives CDR1 MNHEY, CDR2 SVGAGI. V dropped 6 bases and J dropped 2 bases, with 17 bases sitting between them. The CDR3 extends over 15 amino acids. In nucleotides, the CDR3 is TGTGCCAGCAGCTTACGGGGGGCCAGGGCCTACGAGCAGTACTTC. Amino acids: CASSLRGARAYEQYF.

This chain connects TRBV19 to TRBJ2-7; 11 bases fit TRBD2. CDR1 and CDR2 from the germline V gene are LNHDA and SQIVND (reference sequence). The CDR3 extends over 16 amino acids. V was pared by 3 bases and J by 0 bases, with 4 bases of the junction left unmatched. This CDR3 is CASSISGTSGSYEQYF. CDR3 nucleotides: TGTGCCAGTAGTATCTCGGGGACTAGCGGCTCCTACGAGCAGTACTTC.

V usage is TRBV5-6 and J usage is TRBJ1-2; 9 nucleotides match TRBD1. The CDR3 is 16 residues long. Germline loops: CDR1 SGHDT, CDR2 YYEEEE. The V and J ends lost 0 bases and 4 bases, in that order; junction bases with no gene match: 7. The CDR3 bases are TGTGCCAGCAGCTTGGTATCACAGGGGGCGGTCTATGGCTACACCTTC. Encoded protein: CASSLVSQGAVYGYTF. Looking up the rest from reference TRBV5-6 and TRBJ1-2 gives the full variable domain: DAGVTQSPTHLIKTRGQQVTLRCSPKSGHDTVSWYQQALGQGPQFIFQYYEEEERQRGNFPDRFSGHQFPNYSSELNVNALLLGDSALYLCASSLVSQGAVYGYTFGSGTRLTVV.

The chain joins TRBV6-5 to TRBJ2-5, with a tentative D call TRBD2 (5 bases). Trimming removed 4 bases from V and 7 bases from J, with 10 bases in between. Germline V gives CDR1 MNHEY, CDR2 SVGAGI. The CDR3 totals 12 residues. The CDR3 here is CASSFLGGTQYF. CDR3 coding DNA: TGTGCCAGCAGTTTCCTCGGAGGGACCCAGTACTTC.

The chain has TRBV19 and TRBJ2-1; 7 nucleotides line up with TRBD2. After removal of 3 bases from V and 5 bases from J, the junction contained 4 bases not matched to a gene. Germline lookup yields CDR1 LNHDA and CDR2 SQIVND (reference sequence). The length of the CDR3 is 14 residues. CDR3 protein: CASSMVGTNNEQFF. CDR3 coding DNA: TGTGCCAGTAGTATGGTGGGGACTAACAATGAGCAGTTCTTC.

The chain links TRBV4-3 to TRBJ2-2; 10 bases line up with TRBD2. Germline CDR1 LGHNA, CDR2 YSLEER. This CDR3 comprises 17 residues. Trimming took 0 bases from V and 5 from J; bases not matched to a gene: 6. CDR3 bases: TGCGCCAGCAGCCAAGAGCCCGGGACTAGCGTTACCGGGGAGCTGTTTTTT. It translates to CASSQEPGTSVTGELFF.

The chain uses TRBV5-1 and TRBJ2-3; 11 nucleotides match TRBD2. From germline, CDR1 is SGHRS and CDR2 YFSETQ. Losses at the gene ends were 0 bases for V and 2 bases for J; bases not matched to a gene: 2. CDR3 size: 16 residues. CDR3 sequence (DNA): TGCGCCAGCAGCTTGGCTAGCGGGAGGAACACAGATACGCAGTATTTT. Protein: CASSLASGRNTDTQYF.

The rearrangement links TRBV7-9 to TRBJ1-1; D gene unclear. Germline values: CDR1 SEHNR, CDR2 FQNEAQ (reference sequence). V was clipped by 8 bases and J by 1 base, with 17 bases between them. The CDR3 is 15 residues long. Here the CDR3 reads CASASRLGKNTEAFF. The CDR3, as DNA: TGTGCCAGCGCCTCCCGGCTCGGGAAGAACACTGAAGCTTTCTTT.

The chain couples TRBV28 to TRBJ2-3; D is unresolved. The CDR3 is 13 residues long. Deletions cut 6 bases from V and 3 bases from J, with 10 bases between. Germline CDR1 reads MDHEN; CDR2 reads SYDVKM. Here the CDR3 reads CASSLYATDTQYF. The CDR3 nucleotides are TGTGCCAGCAGCCTTTACGCGACAGATACGCAGTATTTT. Drawing the rest from reference TRBV28 and TRBJ2-3, the complete variable domain is DVKVTQSSRYLVKRTGEKVFLECVQDMDHENMFWYRQDPGLGLRLIYFSYDVKMKEKGDIPEGYSVSREKKERFSLILESASTNQTSMYLCASSLYATDTQYFGPGTRLTVL.

The rearrangement uses TRBV2 and TRBJ1-1; 10 nucleotides align to TRBD1. CDR3 length: 14 residues. The trim removed 6 bases at V and 10 bases at J, leaving 11 bases unmatched. Per germline, CDR1 SNHLY and CDR2 FYNNEI. This chain's CDR3 is CASRGGQGVLGAFF. CDR3 sequence (DNA): TGTGCCAGCAGAGGAGGACAGGGGGTTCTAGGAGCTTTCTTT.

J is TRBJ1-1 and V is TRBV6-5; tentative D call: TRBD1 (5 bases). CDR1 and CDR2 from the germline V gene are MNHEY and SVGAGI. The CDR3 runs 14 residues. V dropped 0 bases and J dropped 4 bases, with 9 bases sitting between them. CDR3 loop: CASSYSGEVTEAFF. In DNA, the CDR3 is TGTGCCAGCAGTTACTCGGGGGAAGTCACTGAAGCTTTCTTT.

The chain recombines TRBV7-9 with TRBJ1-2, with 7 bases fitting TRBD1. Losses at the gene ends were 7 bases for V and 5 bases for J; bases not matched to a gene: 19. Germline V CDR1 and CDR2: SEHNR, FQNEAQ (reference sequence). The CDR3 totals 17 residues. CDR3: CASTIGSADREGYGYTF. The CDR3 nucleotides read TGTGCCAGCACGATTGGATCGGCAGACAGGGAGGGGTATGGCTACACCTTC.

The chain recombines TRBV5-4 with TRBJ1-4, with D uncertain. The CDR3 is made up of 12 amino acids. Trimming left V 0 bases short and J 12 bases short, with 9 bases between. Germline CDR1 reads SGHNT; CDR2 reads YYREEE (reference sequence). Here the CDR3 DNA reads TGTGCCAGCAGCTTGGGTAACCATGAACTGTTTTTT. Translation gives CASSLGNHELFF. The variable domain in full, with the rest retrieved from reference TRBV5-4 and TRBJ1-4, is ETGVTQSPTHLIKTRGQQVTLRCSSQSGHNTVSWYQQALGQGPQFIFQYYREEENGRGNFPPRFSGLQFPNYSSELNVNALELDDSALYLCASSLGNHELFFGSGTQLSVL.

This clone was seen only once. The V gene is TRBV11-1, the J gene TRBJ2-1; 8 bases are shared with TRBD1. This CDR3 has 12 residues. CDR1 is SGHAT and CDR2 is FQDESV in the germline V gene (reference sequence). Trimming at V came to 6 bases and at J to 9 bases, leaving 4 bases not matched to a gene. The CDR3 nucleotides read TGTGCCAGCAGACTTGACAGGGGTGAGCAGTTCTTC. As protein: CASRLDRGEQFF.

CDR3 amino acids: CSVEVIAGVETQYF. The CDR3 DNA reads TGCAGCGTTGAAGTCATAGCGGGGGTAGAGACCCAGTACTTC. The chain is built from TRBV29-1 and TRBJ2-5; 9 nucleotides line up with TRBD2. With V trimmed by 1 base and J by 4 bases, 4 bases remained unmatched. CDR3 length equals 14 residues. The germline gives CDR1 SQVTM, CDR2 ANQGSEA.

The chain carries TRBV11-3 and TRBJ2-5; no firm D call. The J call may be mistaken, given a closer DNA end match to TRBJ2-7. CDR3 length: 14 amino acids. Germline V lookup: CDR1 SGHNT, CDR2 YENEEA. CDR3 DNA: TGTGCCAGCAGCTTAGCGGGCTACAAATACGAGCAGTACTTC. Protein product: CASSLAGYKYEQYF.

The rearrangement uses TRBV6-5 and TRBJ2-7; 9 bases match TRBD2. CDR1 and CDR2 from the germline V gene are MNHEY and SVGAGI. This CDR3 is built from 14 residues. Trimming removed 5 bases from V and 2 bases from J; junction bases left unmatched: 4. CDR3 loop: CASSPGTSPYEQYF. CDR3 coding DNA: TGTGCCAGCAGTCCCGGGACTAGCCCCTACGAGCAGTACTTC.

This chain joins TRBV14 and TRBJ1-1; a possible D gene is TRBD1 (5 bases). There are 12 residues in the CDR3. Germline lookup yields CDR1 SGHDN and CDR2 FVKESK. V dropped 8 bases and J dropped 1 base, with 8 bases sitting between them. The CDR3 region has the DNA TGTGCCAGCGGCACAGGGAACACTGAAGCTTTCTTT. This translates into CASGTGNTEAFF.

The chain recombines TRBV6-5 with TRBJ1-5, with D possibly matching TRBD1 (6 bases). The CDR3 is made up of 13 amino acids. From germline, CDR1 is MNHEY and CDR2 SVGAGI. The V end lost 6 bases, the J end lost 0 bases, and 6 bases lay between the germline ends. The CDR3 nucleotides are TGTGCCAGCAGACAGGGTAGCAATCAGCCCCAGCATTTT. This sequence encodes CASRQGSNQPQHF.

The chain is built from TRBV29-1 and TRBJ2-1; 9 bases align to TRBD2. Trimming removed 7 bases from V and 1 base from J; junction bases left unmatched: 5. Germline V lookup: CDR1 SQVTM, CDR2 ANQGSEA. There are 14 residues in the CDR3. The CDR3 protein is CSAKTSGSYNEQFF. CDR3 bases: TGCAGCGCCAAGACTAGCGGTTCCTACAATGAGCAGTTCTTC.

The chain recombines TRBV4-1 with TRBJ2-4, with unresolved D. The CDR3 extends over 16 amino acids. Germline lookup yields CDR1 MGHRA and CDR2 YSYEKL. The V gene lost 0 bases and the J gene lost 0 bases, with 9 bases spanning the gap. Written as DNA, the CDR3 is TGCGCCAGCAGCCAAGAGACCCGCTTAGCCAAAAACATTCAGTACTTC. Translation: CASSQETRLAKNIQYF.

This chain uses TRBV11-2 with TRBJ2-1; 8 nucleotides agree with TRBD2. The CDR3 spans 15 residues. Germline values: CDR1 SGHAT, CDR2 FQNNGV. Losses at the gene ends were 1 base for V and 9 bases for J; bases not matched to a gene: 8. CDR3 sequence (DNA): TGTGCCAGCAGCTTAGCCCCGGGACTAGTAGTTGAGCAGTTCTTC. Protein: CASSLAPGLVVEQFF.

The chain recombines TRBV7-9 with TRBJ1-2; 8 nucleotides agree with TRBD1. J lost 5 bases, V lost 4 bases, and 6 bases had no gene match. CDR1 and CDR2 (germline): SEHNR, FQNEAQ (reference sequence). The length of the CDR3 is 14 residues. The CDR3 spells CASSWFDRGYGYTF. CDR3 DNA: TGTGCCAGCAGCTGGTTTGACAGGGGATATGGCTACACCTTC.